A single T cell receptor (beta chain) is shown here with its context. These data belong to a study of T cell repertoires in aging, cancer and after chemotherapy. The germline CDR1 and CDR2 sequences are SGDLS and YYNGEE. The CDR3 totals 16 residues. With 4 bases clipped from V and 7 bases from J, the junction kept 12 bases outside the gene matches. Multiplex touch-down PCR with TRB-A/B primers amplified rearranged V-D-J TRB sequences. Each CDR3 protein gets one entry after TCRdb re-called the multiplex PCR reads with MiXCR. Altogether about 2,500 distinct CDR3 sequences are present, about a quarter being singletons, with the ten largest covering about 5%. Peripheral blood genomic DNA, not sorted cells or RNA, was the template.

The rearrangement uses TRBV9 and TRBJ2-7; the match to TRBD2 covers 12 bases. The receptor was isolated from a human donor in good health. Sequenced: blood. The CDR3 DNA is TGTGCCAGCAGCTACATCCTAGCGGGGGGGCTCTATGAGCAGTACTTC. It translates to CASSYILAGGLYEQYF.